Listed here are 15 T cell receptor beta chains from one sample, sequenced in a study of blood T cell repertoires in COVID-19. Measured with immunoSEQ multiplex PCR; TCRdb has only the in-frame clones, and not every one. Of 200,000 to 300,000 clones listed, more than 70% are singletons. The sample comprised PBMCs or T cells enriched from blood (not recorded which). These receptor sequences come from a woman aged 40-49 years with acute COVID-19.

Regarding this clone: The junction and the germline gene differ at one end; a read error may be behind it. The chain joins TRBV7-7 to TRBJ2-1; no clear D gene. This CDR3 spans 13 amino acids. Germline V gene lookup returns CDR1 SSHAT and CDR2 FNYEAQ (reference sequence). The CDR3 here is CASSANVYNEQFF. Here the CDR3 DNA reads TGTGCTAGCAGCGCTAATGTCTACAATGAGCAGTTCTTC.

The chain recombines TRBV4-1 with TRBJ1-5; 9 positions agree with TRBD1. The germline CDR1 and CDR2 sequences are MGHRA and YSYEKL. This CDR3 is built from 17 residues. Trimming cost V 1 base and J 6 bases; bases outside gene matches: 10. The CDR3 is CASSQAVGQGKGQPQHF. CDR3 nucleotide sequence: TGCGCCAGCAGCCAAGCGGTAGGACAGGGGAAGGGTCAGCCCCAGCATTTT.

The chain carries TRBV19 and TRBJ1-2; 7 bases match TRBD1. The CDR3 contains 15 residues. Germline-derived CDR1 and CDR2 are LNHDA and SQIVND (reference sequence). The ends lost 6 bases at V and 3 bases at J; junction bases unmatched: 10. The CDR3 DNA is TGTGCCAGTAGGACCCTGGGACAGAGTTACTATGGCTACACCTTC. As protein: CASRTLGQSYYGYTF. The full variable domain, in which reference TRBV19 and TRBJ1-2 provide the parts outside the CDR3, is DGGITQSPKYLFRKEGQNVTLSCEQNLNHDAMYWYRQDPGQGLRLIYYSQIVNDFQKGDIAEGYSVSREKKESFPLTVTSAQKNPTAFYLCASRTLGQSYYGYTFGSGTRLTVV.

In DNA, the CDR3 is TGTGCCAGCAGCCAAACCCCGACAGTCTACGAGCAGTACGTC. This translates into CASSQTPTVYEQYV. J is TRBJ2-7 and V is TRBV3-1 (or the pseudogene TRBV3-2), with D perhaps matching TRBD1 (5 bases). V shed 2 bases and J shed 3 bases, with 11 bases lying between them. Germline CDR1 LGHDT, CDR2 YNNKEL (reference sequence). The CDR3 loop spans 14 amino acids.

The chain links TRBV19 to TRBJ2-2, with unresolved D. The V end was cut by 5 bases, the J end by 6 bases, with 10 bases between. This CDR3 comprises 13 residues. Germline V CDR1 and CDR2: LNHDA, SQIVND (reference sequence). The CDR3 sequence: CASSVTTSGELFF. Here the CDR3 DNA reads TGTGCCAGTAGTGTCACTACGTCCGGGGAGCTGTTTTTT.

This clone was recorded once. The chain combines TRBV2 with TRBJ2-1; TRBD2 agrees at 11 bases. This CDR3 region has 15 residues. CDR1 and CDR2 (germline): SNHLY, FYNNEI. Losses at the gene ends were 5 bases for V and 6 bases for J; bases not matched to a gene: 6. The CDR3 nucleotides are TGTGCCAGCAGTTCCGGGACTAGCGGATTCAATGAGCAGTTCTTC. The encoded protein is CASSSGTSGFNEQFF. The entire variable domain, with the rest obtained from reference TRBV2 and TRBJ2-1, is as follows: EPEVTQTPSHQVTQMGQEVILRCVPISNHLYFYWYRQILGQKVEFLVSFYNNEISEKSEIFDDQFSVERPDGSNFTLKIRSTKLEDSAMYFCASSSGTSGFNEQFFGPGTRLTVL.

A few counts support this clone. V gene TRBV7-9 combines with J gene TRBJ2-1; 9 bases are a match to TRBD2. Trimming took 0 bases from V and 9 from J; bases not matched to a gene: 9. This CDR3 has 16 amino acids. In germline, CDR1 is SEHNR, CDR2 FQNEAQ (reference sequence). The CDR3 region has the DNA TGTGCCAGCAGCTTAGCCATGGTAGCGGGAGTCGGTGAGCAGTTCTTC. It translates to CASSLAMVAGVGEQFF.

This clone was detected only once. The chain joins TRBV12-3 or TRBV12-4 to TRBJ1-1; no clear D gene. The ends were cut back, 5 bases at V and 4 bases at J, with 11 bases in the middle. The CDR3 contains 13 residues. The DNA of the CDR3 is TGTGCCAGCAGTCGGCAAGCAGGCACTGAAGCTTTCTTT. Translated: CASSRQAGTEAFF.

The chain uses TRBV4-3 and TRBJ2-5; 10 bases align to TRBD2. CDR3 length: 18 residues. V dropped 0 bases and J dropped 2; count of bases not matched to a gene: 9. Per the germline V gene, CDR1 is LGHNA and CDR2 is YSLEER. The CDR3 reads CASSQEGVRTSGQETQYF. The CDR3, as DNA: TGCGCCAGCAGCCAAGAGGGGGTACGGACTAGCGGTCAAGAGACCCAGTACTTC.

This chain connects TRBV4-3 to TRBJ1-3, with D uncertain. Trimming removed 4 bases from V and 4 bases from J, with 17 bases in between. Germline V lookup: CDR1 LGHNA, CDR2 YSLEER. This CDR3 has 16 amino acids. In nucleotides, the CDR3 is TGCGCCAGCAGCCTATCACTGCAAGCGTACGGAAACACCATATATTTT. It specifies CASSLSLQAYGNTIYF.

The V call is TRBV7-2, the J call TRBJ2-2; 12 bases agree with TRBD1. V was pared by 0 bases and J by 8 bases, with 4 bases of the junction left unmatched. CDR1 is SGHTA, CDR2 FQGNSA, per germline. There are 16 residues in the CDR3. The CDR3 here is CASSLAGTGGAGELFF. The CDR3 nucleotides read TGTGCCAGCAGCTTAGCCGGGACAGGGGGCGCGGGGGAGCTGTTTTTT. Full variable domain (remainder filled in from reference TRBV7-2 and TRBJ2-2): GAGVSQSPSNKVTEKGKDVELRCDPISGHTALYWYRQSLGQGLEFLIYFQGNSAPDKSGLPSDRFSAERTGGSVSTLTIQRTQQEDSAVYLCASSLAGTGGAGELFFGEGSRLTVL.

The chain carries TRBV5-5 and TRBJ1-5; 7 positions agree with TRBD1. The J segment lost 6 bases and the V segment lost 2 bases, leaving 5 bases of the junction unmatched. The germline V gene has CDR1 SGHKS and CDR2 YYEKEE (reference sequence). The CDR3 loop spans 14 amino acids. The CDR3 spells CASSFQEGAQPQHF. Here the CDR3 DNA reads TGTGCCAGCAGCTTCCAGGAGGGGGCTCAGCCCCAGCATTTT.

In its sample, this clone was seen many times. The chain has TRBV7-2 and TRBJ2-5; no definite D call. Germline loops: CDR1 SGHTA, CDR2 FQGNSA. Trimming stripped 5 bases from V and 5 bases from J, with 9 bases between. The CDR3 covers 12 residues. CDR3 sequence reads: CASSLGWETQYF. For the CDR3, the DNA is TGTGCCAGCAGCCTCGGGTGGGAGACCCAGTACTTC.

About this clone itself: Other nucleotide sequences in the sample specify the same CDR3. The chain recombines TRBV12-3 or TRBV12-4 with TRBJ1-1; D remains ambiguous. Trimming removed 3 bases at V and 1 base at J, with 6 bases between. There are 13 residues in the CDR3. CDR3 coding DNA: TGTGCCAGCAGTTTCGCGGGGAACACTGAAGCTTTCTTT. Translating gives CASSFAGNTEAFF.

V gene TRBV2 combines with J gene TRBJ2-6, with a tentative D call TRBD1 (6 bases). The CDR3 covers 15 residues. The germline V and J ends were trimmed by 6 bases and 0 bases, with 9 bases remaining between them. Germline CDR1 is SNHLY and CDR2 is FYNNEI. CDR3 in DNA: TGTGCCAGCAGCGGACAGTTCTCTGGGGCCAACGTCCTGACTTTC. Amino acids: CASSGQFSGANVLTF.